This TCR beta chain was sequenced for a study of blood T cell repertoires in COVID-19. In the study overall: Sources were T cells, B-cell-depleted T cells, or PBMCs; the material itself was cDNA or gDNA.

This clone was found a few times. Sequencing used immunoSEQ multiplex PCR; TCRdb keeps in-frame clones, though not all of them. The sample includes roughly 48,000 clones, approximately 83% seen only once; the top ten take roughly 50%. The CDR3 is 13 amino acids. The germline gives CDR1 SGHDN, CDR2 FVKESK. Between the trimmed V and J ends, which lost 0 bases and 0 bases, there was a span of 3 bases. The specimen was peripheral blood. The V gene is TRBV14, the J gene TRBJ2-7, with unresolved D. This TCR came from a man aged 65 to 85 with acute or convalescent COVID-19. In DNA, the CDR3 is TGTGCCAGCAGCCAAGATAGCTCCTACGAGCAGTACTTC. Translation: CASSQDSSYEQYF.